The subject of this entry is one TCR beta chain. Its antigen is unidentified. V was clipped by 0 bases and J by 4 bases, with 9 bases between them. CDR3 length: 15 residues. Per the germline V gene, CDR1 is ENHRY and CDR2 is SYGVKD. Assay: immunoSEQ multiplex PCR; the TCRdb copy retains only in-frame clones and omits some. The sample holds about 22,000 clones, less than 95% seen once. Time point meaning: newly diagnosed, previously untreated cHL patient sample. Negative magnetic selection isolated CD4+ T cells from thawed PBMCs. This sample stems from a study of PD-1 blockade in classical Hodgkin lymphoma. Study conclusions and caveats: Newly diagnosed patients reportedly trailed healthy donors in baseline TCR diversity. Repertoires differed for reasons still undefined, possibly disease activity or prior therapy.

This TCR came from a human donor with classical Hodgkin lymphoma. The sample consisted of CD4+ T cells from blood. The V call is TRBV10-3, the J call TRBJ1-4; unclear D gene. CDR3 DNA sequence: TGTGCCATCAGTGAGTCAGGTCGGAATAATGAAAAACTGTTTTTT. This codes for CAISESGRNNEKLFF.